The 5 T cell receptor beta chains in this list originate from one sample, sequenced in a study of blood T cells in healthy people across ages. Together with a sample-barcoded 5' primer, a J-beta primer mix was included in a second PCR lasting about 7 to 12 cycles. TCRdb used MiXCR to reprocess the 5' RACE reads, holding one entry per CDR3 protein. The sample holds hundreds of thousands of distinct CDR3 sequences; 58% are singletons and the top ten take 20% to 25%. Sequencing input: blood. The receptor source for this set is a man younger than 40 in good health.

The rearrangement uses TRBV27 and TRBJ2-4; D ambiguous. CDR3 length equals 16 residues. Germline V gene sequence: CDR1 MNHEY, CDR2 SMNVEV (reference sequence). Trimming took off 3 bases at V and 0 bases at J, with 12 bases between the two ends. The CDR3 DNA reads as TGTGCCAGCAGTTTCCCGAGTGGGGTAGCCAAAAACATTCAGTACTTC. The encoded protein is CASSFPSGVAKNIQYF.

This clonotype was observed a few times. The CDR3: CSVARQGAVAEAFF. As DNA, the CDR3 is TGCAGCGTTGCCAGACAGGGAGCGGTGGCTGAAGCTTTCTTT. The rearrangement links TRBV29-1 to TRBJ1-1, with TRBD1 matching over 7 bases. CDR3 length equals 14 residues. V shed 4 bases, J shed 6 bases, and the junction held 11 bases outside the gene matches. CDR1 and CDR2 (germline): SQVTM, ANQGSEA.

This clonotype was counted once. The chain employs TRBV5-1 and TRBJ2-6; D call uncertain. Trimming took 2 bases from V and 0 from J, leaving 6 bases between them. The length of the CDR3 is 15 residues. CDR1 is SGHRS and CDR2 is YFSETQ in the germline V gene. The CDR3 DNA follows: TGCGCCAGCAGCTTTGATGACTCTGGGGCCAACGTCCTGACTTTC. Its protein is CASSFDDSGANVLTF. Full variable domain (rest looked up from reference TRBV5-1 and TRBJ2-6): KAGVTQTPRYLIKTRGQQVTLSCSPISGHRSVSWYQQTPGQGLQFLFEYFSETQRNKGNFPGRFSGRQFSNSRSEMNVSTLELGDSALYLCASSFDDSGANVLTFGAGSRLTVL.

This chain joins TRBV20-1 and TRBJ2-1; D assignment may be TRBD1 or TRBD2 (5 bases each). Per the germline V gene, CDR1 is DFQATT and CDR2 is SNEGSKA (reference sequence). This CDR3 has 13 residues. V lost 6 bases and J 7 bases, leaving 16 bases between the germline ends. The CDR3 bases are TGCAGTGCCCCAGTCTGGGGGAGTAATGAGCAGTTCTTC. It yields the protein CSAPVWGSNEQFF.

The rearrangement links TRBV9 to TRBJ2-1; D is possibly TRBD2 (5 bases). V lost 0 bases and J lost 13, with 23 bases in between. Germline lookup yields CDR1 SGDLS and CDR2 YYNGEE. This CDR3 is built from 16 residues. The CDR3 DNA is TGTGCCAGCAGCGTAGGCCCAGCGGCCAACCAAGAGACCCAGTTCTTC. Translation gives CASSVGPAANQETQFF. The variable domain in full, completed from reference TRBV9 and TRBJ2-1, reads DSGVTQTPKHLITATGQRVTLRCSPRSGDLSVYWYQQSLDQGLQFLIQYYNGEERAKGNILERFSAQQFPDLHSELNLSSLELGDSALYFCASSVGPAANQETQFFGPGTRLTVL.